This T cell receptor beta chain was retrieved from a study of blood T cell repertoires in COVID-19. At the level of the study: Sites in the United States, Italy and Spain provided acute and convalescent COVID-19 samples. T cells, B-cell-depleted T cells, or PBMCs supplied cDNA or gDNA.

Authors' data handling: For nucleated cells, counts were estimated from reference gene primer amplification. TCRdb's copy holds only in-frame clones and misses some; the assay was immunoSEQ multiplex PCR. For V, J and clone size, that table is used; D and trimming come from the DNA. The data contain some 80,000 clones, 88% of them singletons. The V segment lost 4 bases and the J segment 7 bases; nucleotides outside the gene matches: 16. Germline CDR1 and CDR2: SGHNT and YYREEE (reference sequence). CDR3 length equals 18 residues. The rearrangement links TRBV5-4 to TRBJ2-7; 14 bases fit TRBD2. Input material: peripheral blood. The receptor was isolated from a human donor in a cohort sampled during active COVID-19. The CDR3 loop is CASSIGLAGGPSLGEQYF. CDR3 sequence (DNA): TGTGCCAGCAGCATCGGACTAGCGGGAGGACCTTCGCTGGGGGAGCAGTACTTC.